The clone carrying this TCR beta chain showed up just once. The assay was immunoSEQ multiplex PCR, and TCRdb's table has in-frame clones only and misses some. The repertoire has about 150,000 clones, 85% to 95% of them found once; the top ten carry 14%. The sample belongs to a study of control samples from healthy donors and cancer patients. Germline V CDR1 and CDR2: SGHTA, FQGNSA. The ends were cut back, 5 bases at V and 2 bases at J, with 10 bases in the middle. CDR3 length: 13 residues. The chain uses TRBV7-2 and TRBJ2-7; no clear D gene. Sequencing input: PBMCs. The clonotype comes from a man aged 60 to 75 with colorectal cancer. In nucleotides, the CDR3 is TGTGCCAGCAGCCTACAGTTCACCTACGAGCAGTACTTC. Translating gives CASSLQFTYEQYF. The entire variable domain, with the rest obtained from reference TRBV7-2 and TRBJ2-7, is as follows: GAGVSQSPSNKVTEKGKDVELRCDPISGHTALYWYRQSLGQGLEFLIYFQGNSAPDKSGLPSDRFSAERTGGSVSTLTIQRTQQEDSAVYLCASSLQFTYEQYFGPGTRLTVT.